This TCR beta chain originates from a study of regulatory T cells in long-lasting Graves disease. Whole-study context: For a period under 3 months, newly diagnosed Graves' patients had taken antithyroid drugs. Points from the study as a whole: It was peripheral blood alone, not thyroid tissue, that was studied. It was possible that the small sample size reduced accuracy.

In building TCR beta libraries, iRepertoire HTBI primers were used together with Arm-PCR of CDR3 regions. In TCRdb, the multiplex PCR reads were re-called with MiXCR into one record per CDR3 protein. Among a few hundred thousand distinct CDR3 sequences listed, 20% to 25% were seen once. Time point: newly diagnosed GD, antithyroid drugs for less than 3 months. With RNA extracted from PBMCs as input, the TCR library was made. This clonotype was counted ten times or more. Its antigen is unknown. The CDR3 spans 15 residues. The germline CDR1 and CDR2 sequences are MNHEY and SMNVEV (reference sequence). The V gene end was trimmed by 7 bases and the J gene end by 0 bases; junction bases not matched to a gene: 6.

This sequence was found in a female donor with Graves disease. The sequencing used peripheral blood mononuclear cells (PBMCs), collected at new diagnosis, from a patient treated with antithyroid drugs. The chain has TRBV27 and TRBJ2-1; 7 bases match TRBD2. In nucleotides, the CDR3 is TGTGCCAGCACCGACGGGGGGAGCTCCTACAATGAGCAGTTCTTC. This translates into CASTDGGSSYNEQFF.